Included here is one T cell receptor (beta chain) sequence, with context. These data are taken from a study of blood T cell repertoires in COVID-19. Study as a whole: The United States, Italy and Spain supplied acute and convalescent COVID-19 samples. Nucleic acid was either cDNA or gDNA, and it came from T cells, B-cell-depleted T cells, or PBMCs.

Authors' data handling: Amplification of reference gene primers was used by the study to estimate nucleated cell counts. Measured with immunoSEQ multiplex PCR; TCRdb has only the in-frame clones, and not every one. D and trimming come from the DNA, and the V and J calls and clone size come from that table. Counted here are more than 85,000 clones, 82% occurring once; the ten biggest clones make up about 17%. The length of the CDR3 is 12 residues. The V gene lost 0 bases and the J gene lost 13 bases, with 13 bases spanning the gap. Germline CDR1 SGHDT, CDR2 YYEEEE. The chain recombines TRBV5-6 with TRBJ1-2; D gene ambiguous. The sample comprised peripheral blood. This sequence originates from an older woman with acute or convalescent COVID-19. CDR3 sequence reads: CASSLGSYGGTF. CDR3 sequence (DNA): TGTGCCAGCAGCTTGGGCAGTTATGGCGGCACCTTC.